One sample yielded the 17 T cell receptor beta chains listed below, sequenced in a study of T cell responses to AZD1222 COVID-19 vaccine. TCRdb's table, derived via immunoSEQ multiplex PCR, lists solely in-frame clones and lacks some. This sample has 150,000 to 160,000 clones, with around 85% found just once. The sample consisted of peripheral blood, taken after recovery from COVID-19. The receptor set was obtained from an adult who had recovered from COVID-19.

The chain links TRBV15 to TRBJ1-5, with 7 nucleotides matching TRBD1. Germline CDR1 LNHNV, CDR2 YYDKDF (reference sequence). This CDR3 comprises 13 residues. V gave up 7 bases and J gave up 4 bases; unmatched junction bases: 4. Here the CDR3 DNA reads TGTGCCACCACCGGGACAGAGAATCAGCCCCAGCATTTT. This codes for CATTGTENQPQHF.

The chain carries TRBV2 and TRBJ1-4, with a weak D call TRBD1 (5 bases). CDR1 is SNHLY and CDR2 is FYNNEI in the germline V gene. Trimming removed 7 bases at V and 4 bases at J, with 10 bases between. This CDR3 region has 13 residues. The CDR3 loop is CASKRDFNEKLFF. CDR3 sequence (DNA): TGTGCCAGCAAAAGGGACTTTAATGAAAAACTGTTTTTT.

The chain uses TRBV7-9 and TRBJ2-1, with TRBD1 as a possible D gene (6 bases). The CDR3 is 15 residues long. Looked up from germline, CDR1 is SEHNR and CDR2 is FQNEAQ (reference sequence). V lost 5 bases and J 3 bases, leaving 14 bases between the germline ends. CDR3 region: CASSPDSGVYNEQFF. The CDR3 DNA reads TGTGCCAGCAGCCCGGACAGTGGGGTCTACAATGAGCAGTTCTTC.

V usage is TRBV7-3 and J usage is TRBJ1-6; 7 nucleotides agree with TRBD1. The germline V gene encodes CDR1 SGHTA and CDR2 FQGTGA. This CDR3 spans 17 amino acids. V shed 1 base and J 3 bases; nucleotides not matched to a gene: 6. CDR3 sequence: CASSLNPGGNYNSPLHF. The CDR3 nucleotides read TGTGCCAGCAGCTTAAATCCAGGGGGAAACTATAATTCACCCCTCCACTTT.

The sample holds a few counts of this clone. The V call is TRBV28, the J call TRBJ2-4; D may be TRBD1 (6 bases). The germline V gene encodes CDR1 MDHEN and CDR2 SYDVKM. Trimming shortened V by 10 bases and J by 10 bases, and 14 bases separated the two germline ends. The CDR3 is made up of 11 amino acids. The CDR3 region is CATSMGAIQYF. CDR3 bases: TGTGCCACCAGCATGGGGGCAATTCAGTACTTC.

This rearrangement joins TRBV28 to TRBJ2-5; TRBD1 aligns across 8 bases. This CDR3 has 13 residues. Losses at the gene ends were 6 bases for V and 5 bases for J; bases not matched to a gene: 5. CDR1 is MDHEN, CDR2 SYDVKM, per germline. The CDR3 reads CASRLTGVETQYF. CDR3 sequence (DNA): TGTGCCAGCAGGCTGACAGGGGTGGAGACCCAGTACTTC.

CDR3 sequence (DNA): TGTGCCAGCAGCGCTAACACCGGGGAGCTGTTTTTT. This codes for CASSANTGELFF. This chain uses TRBV2 with TRBJ2-2; no firm D call. V was pared by 6 bases and J by 2 bases, with 4 bases between. CDR3 length: 12 amino acids. Per germline, CDR1 SNHLY and CDR2 FYNNEI.

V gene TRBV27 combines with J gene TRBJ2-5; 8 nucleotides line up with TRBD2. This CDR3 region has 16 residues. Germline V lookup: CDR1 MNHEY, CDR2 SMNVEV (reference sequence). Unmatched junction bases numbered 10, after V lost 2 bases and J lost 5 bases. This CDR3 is CASSLRSGGAAETQYF. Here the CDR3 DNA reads TGTGCCAGCAGTTTAAGAAGCGGGGGTGCCGCCGAGACCCAGTACTTC.

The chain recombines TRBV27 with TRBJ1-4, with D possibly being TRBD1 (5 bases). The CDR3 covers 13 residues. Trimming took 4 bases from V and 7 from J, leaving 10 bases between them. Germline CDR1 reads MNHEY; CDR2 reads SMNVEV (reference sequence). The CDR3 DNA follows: TGTGCCAGCAGTTCCAGGGCGGGTGAAAAACTGTTTTTT. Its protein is CASSSRAGEKLFF.

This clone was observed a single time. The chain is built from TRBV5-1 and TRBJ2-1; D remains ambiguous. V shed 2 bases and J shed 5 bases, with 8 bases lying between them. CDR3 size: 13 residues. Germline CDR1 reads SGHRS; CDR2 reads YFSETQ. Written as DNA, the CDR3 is TGCGCCAGCAGCTTAGGCACGAACAATGAGCAGTTCTTC. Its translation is CASSLGTNNEQFF.

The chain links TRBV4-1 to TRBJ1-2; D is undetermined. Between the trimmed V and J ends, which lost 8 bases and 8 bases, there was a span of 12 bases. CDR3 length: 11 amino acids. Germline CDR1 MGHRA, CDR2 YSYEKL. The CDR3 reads CASLSSSGYTF. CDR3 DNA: TGCGCCAGCCTGTCCAGTTCCGGCTACACCTTC.

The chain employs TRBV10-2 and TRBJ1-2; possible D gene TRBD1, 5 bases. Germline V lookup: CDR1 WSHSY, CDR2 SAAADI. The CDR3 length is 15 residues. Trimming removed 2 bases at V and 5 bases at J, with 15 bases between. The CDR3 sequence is CASSEGRDRGYGYTF. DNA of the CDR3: TGCGCCAGCAGTGAGGGGAGGGACCGAGGATATGGCTACACCTTC.

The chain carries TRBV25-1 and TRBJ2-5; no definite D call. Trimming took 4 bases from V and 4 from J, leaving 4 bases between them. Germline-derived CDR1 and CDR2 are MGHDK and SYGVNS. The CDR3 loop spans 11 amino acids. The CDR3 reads CASSGLETQYF. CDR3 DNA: TGTGCCAGCAGTGGACTAGAGACCCAGTACTTC.

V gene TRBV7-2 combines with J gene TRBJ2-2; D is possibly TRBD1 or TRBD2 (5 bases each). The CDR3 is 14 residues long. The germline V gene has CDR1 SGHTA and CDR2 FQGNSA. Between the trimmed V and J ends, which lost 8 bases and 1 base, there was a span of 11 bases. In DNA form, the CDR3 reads TGTGCCAGCGGGGGACCCCGGAACACCGGGGAGCTGTTTTTT. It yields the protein CASGGPRNTGELFF.

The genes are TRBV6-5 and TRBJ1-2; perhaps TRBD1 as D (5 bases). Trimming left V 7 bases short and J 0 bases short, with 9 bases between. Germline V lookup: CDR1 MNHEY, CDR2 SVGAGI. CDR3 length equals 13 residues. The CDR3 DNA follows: TGTGCCAGCAACCCGGGGGCTAACTATGGCTACACCTTC. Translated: CASNPGANYGYTF.

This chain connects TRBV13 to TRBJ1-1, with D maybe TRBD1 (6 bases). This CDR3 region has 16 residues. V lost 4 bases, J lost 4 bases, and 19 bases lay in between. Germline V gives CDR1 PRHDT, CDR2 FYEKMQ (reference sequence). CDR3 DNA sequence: TGTGCCAGCAGCTCCTATTCCACAGGGAGGGTCACTGAAGCTTTCTTT. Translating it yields CASSSYSTGRVTEAFF.

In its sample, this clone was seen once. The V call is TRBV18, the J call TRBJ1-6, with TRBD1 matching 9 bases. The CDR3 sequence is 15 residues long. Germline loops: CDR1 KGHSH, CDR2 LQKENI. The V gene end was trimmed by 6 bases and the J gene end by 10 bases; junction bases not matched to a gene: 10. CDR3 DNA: TGTGCCAGCTCTCAAATACAGGGGGCAGGATCACCCCTCCACTTT. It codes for CASSQIQGAGSPLHF.